These 27 T cell receptor beta chains were sequenced from one sample in a study of blood T cell repertoires in COVID-19. Generated by immunoSEQ multiplex PCR, the TCRdb table keeps only in-frame clones and is missing some. The sample holds some 70,000 clones, around 90% seen once. The specimen sequenced was peripheral blood. Receptor source: a man in his fifties or sixties with active COVID-19.

V usage is TRBV24-1 and J usage is TRBJ2-7; 12 bases map to TRBD2. The CDR3 is made up of 16 amino acids. J was trimmed by 1 base and V by 1 base; bases with no gene match: 1. From germline, CDR1 is KGHDR and CDR2 SFDVKD. This CDR3 is CATSDLGTSGSYEQYF. CDR3 coding DNA: TGTGCCACCAGTGATTTAGGGACTAGCGGGTCCTACGAGCAGTACTTC.

V and J are TRBV5-1 and TRBJ2-1, with TRBD2 identical over 9 bases. With 3 bases clipped from V and 0 bases from J, the junction kept 7 bases outside the gene matches. Germline CDR1 is SGHRS and CDR2 is YFSETQ. The CDR3 is 17 residues long. The DNA for the CDR3 is TGCGCCAGCAGCTGGGGTAGACTAGCGGCCTCCTACAATGAGCAGTTCTTC. Residues: CASSWGRLAASYNEQFF.

The table lists this clone with a few counts. The chain uses TRBV7-2 and TRBJ1-5; 9 bases map to TRBD1. The germline V gene has CDR1 SGHTA and CDR2 FQGNSA. The CDR3 covers 15 residues. V gave up 1 base and J gave up 5 bases; unmatched junction bases: 3. CDR3 nucleotide sequence: TGTGCCAGCAGCTTAGTCGGGACAGGGTATCAGCCCCAGCATTTT. Translated, it gives CASSLVGTGYQPQHF.

The rearrangement joins TRBV4-2 to TRBJ2-3; 12 bases are a match to TRBD2. The CDR3 consists of 16 residues. The J segment lost 6 bases and the V segment lost 2 bases, leaving 6 bases of the junction unmatched. The germline gives CDR1 LGHNA, CDR2 YNFKEQ. CDR3 protein: CASSQPLAGGRDTQYF. In nucleotides, the CDR3 is TGTGCCAGCAGCCAACCTCTAGCGGGGGGGCGGGATACGCAGTATTTT.

The chain is built from TRBV7-7 and TRBJ2-7; 7 bases are shared with TRBD1. V gave up 5 bases and J gave up 7 bases; unmatched junction bases: 11. The CDR3 is made up of 14 amino acids. CDR1 is SSHAT and CDR2 is FNYEAQ in the germline V gene (reference sequence). CDR3 nucleotides: TGTGCCAGCAGCCCTTTTACAGGGGTCGGTGAGCAGTACTTC. This translates into CASSPFTGVGEQYF.

The chain joins TRBV2 to TRBJ2-7, with a tentative D call TRBD2 (7 bases). This CDR3 has 16 residues. V dropped 1 base and J dropped 7 bases, with 20 bases sitting between them. CDR1 SNHLY and CDR2 FYNNEI come from the germline V gene. DNA for the CDR3: TGTGCCAGCAGTGAAGAGGGGGGGGCAGGCTCACTTGAGCAGTACTTC. As protein: CASSEEGGAGSLEQYF.

This chain connects TRBV5-1 to TRBJ2-7; D perhaps matches TRBD1 (7 bases). CDR3 length equals 14 residues. Trimming shortened V by 6 bases and J by 5 bases, and 18 bases separated the two germline ends. Per the germline V gene, CDR1 is SGHRS and CDR2 is YFSETQ. DNA for the CDR3: TGCGCCAGCAAGGGCGGAGGGGGCTTCCACGAGCAGTACTTC. This translates into CASKGGGGFHEQYF.

The rearrangement links TRBV4-3 to TRBJ1-1, with D hard to call. With 1 base removed from V and 6 bases from J, the gap between germline ends came to 9 bases. The CDR3 consists of 13 residues. Germline V lookup: CDR1 LGHNA, CDR2 YSLEER. The CDR3 sequence is CASSQVSLAEAFF. The CDR3 nucleotides are TGCGCCAGCAGCCAAGTATCCCTCGCTGAAGCTTTCTTT.

This rearrangement joins TRBV27 to TRBJ2-7, with a possible D match to TRBD2 (5 bases). Germline V gene sequence: CDR1 MNHEY, CDR2 SMNVEV (reference sequence). V gave up 6 bases and J gave up 2 bases, with 8 bases separating them. The CDR3 extends over 12 amino acids. The CDR3 here is CASRHGTYEQYF. CDR3 bases: TGTGCCAGCAGGCACGGGACCTACGAGCAGTACTTC.

This chain links TRBV4-3 with TRBJ1-1; 9 bases are shared with TRBD1. V shed 8 bases and J 10 bases; nucleotides not matched to a gene: 11. Germline CDR1 and CDR2: LGHNA and YSLEER. The CDR3 loop spans 13 amino acids. Here the CDR3 DNA reads TGCGCCAGCGGCAGGACAGGGGTTTCAGGAGCTTTCTTT. As protein: CASGRTGVSGAFF.

This clone was seen once. The gene calls are TRBV4-3 and TRBJ2-3, with TRBD2 identical over 10 bases. Trimming at V came to 3 bases and at J to 2 bases, leaving 5 bases not matched to a gene. The germline gives CDR1 LGHNA, CDR2 YSLEER. The CDR3 is 16 residues long. CDR3 protein: CASSQVLAGDTDTQYF. In nucleotides, the CDR3 is TGCGCCAGCAGCCAGGTTCTAGCGGGAGACACAGATACGCAGTATTTT.

This clone was seen a handful of times. This rearrangement joins TRBV6-2 or TRBV6-3 to TRBJ1-2, with D possibly TRBD1 on 5 matching bases. Germline V lookup: CDR1 MNHEY, CDR2 SVGEGT. V was pared by 0 bases and J by 2 bases, with 16 bases between. This CDR3 contains 17 residues. The CDR3 loop is CASSYSIFVGGNYGYTF. CDR3 nucleotide sequence: TGTGCCAGCAGTTACTCGATCTTCGTCGGGGGAAACTATGGCTACACCTTC.

The rearrangement joins TRBV7-8 to TRBJ2-2; D perhaps matches TRBD2 (5 bases). The V gene lost 0 bases and the J gene lost 4 bases, with 15 bases spanning the gap. The CDR3 is 17 residues long. Per germline, CDR1 SGHVS and CDR2 FQNEAQ. This CDR3 is CASSLAPDYPVTGELFF. The DNA for the CDR3 is TGTGCCAGCAGCTTAGCGCCCGACTACCCGGTCACCGGGGAGCTGTTTTTT.

The chain couples TRBV5-1 to TRBJ1-1; TRBD1 is a possible D gene (6 bases). The V end was cut by 4 bases, the J end by 1 base, with 14 bases between. Looked up from germline, CDR1 is SGHRS and CDR2 is YFSETQ. The CDR3 has 15 residues. CDR3 nucleotide sequence: TGCGCCAGCAGCGGCCAGGGACAAACGAACACTGAAGCTTTCTTT. It yields the protein CASSGQGQTNTEAFF.

This chain connects TRBV4-3 to TRBJ1-1, with D uncertain. V lost 0 bases, J lost 4 bases, and 9 bases lay in between. Looked up from germline, CDR1 is LGHNA and CDR2 is YSLEER. The CDR3 is 14 residues long. DNA for the CDR3: TGCGCCAGCAGCCAAGAAATTGCGGGCACTGAAGCTTTCTTT. As protein: CASSQEIAGTEAFF.

The sample holds one count of this clone. The chain carries TRBV19 and TRBJ2-7; 14 nucleotides match TRBD2. The CDR3 covers 16 residues. Germline V gene data show CDR1 as LNHDA and CDR2 as SQIVND (reference sequence). The V and J ends lost 1 base and 5 bases, in that order; junction bases with no gene match: 4. The DNA for the CDR3 is TGTGCCAGTAGTATAGCGGGACTAGCGGGAGTCAACGAGCAGTACTTC. Translated: CASSIAGLAGVNEQYF.

V usage is TRBV30 and J usage is TRBJ1-6; D might be TRBD1 (5 bases). V was cut by 3 bases and J by 8 bases, with 11 bases left in between. Germline loops: CDR1 GTSNPN, CDR2 SVGIG (reference sequence). CDR3 length: 13 amino acids. CDR3 loop: CAWSPGGDSPLHF. CDR3 nucleotide sequence: TGTGCCTGGAGCCCGGGGGGGGATTCACCCCTCCACTTT.

This clone was detected only a few times. The chain recombines TRBV28 with TRBJ1-6; D call uncertain. The CDR3 runs 12 residues. The V gene's germline CDR1 is MDHEN and CDR2 SYDVKM. The V gene lost 5 bases and the J gene lost 4 bases, with 3 bases spanning the gap. CDR3 nucleotide sequence: TGTGCCAGCAGTGCGTATAATTCACCCCTCCACTTT. It is translated as CASSAYNSPLHF.

The rearrangement links TRBV28 to TRBJ2-2; maybe TRBD1 (6 bases). V was shortened by 4 bases and J by 7 bases, with 10 bases between the two germline ends. CDR3 length: 13 amino acids. The germline V gene encodes CDR1 MDHEN and CDR2 SYDVKM. CDR3 region: CASSSGDHGELFF. CDR3 bases: TGTGCCAGCAGTTCAGGGGATCACGGGGAGCTGTTTTTT.

The J gene is TRBJ2-1, the V gene TRBV3-1 (or the pseudogene TRBV3-2); 14 bases align to TRBD2. CDR3 length equals 14 residues. Germline lookup yields CDR1 LGHDT and CDR2 YNNKEL (reference sequence). The V gene end was trimmed by 4 bases and the J gene end by 10 bases; junction bases not matched to a gene: 3. CDR3 bases: TGTGCCAGCAGCCGGACTAGCGGGGGGAAAGAGCAGTTCTTC. Translation: CASSRTSGGKEQFF.

The CDR3 sequence is CASSPRSGAYNEQFF. The CDR3 DNA follows: TGCGCCAGCAGCCCCCGTAGCGGGGCCTACAATGAGCAGTTCTTC. This chain joins TRBV5-1 and TRBJ2-1; 8 nucleotides line up with TRBD2. The length of the CDR3 is 15 residues. Germline CDR1 is SGHRS and CDR2 is YFSETQ. The V gene end was trimmed by 4 bases and the J gene end by 2 bases; junction bases not matched to a gene: 5.

V usage is TRBV29-1 and J usage is TRBJ1-2; 10 bases map to TRBD1. V gave up 7 bases and J gave up 4 bases; unmatched junction bases: 6. The CDR3 has 13 amino acids. CDR1 and CDR2 (germline): SQVTM, ANQGSEA. CDR3 coding DNA: TGCAGCGCCCGACAGGGGGCTCTCTATGGCTACACCTTC. Its protein is CSARQGALYGYTF.

This clone was seen more than once but under ten times. This same CDR3 is encoded by further DNA sequences in the sample. The genes are TRBV7-8 and TRBJ1-5; possibly TRBD1 for D (5 bases). CDR1 SGHVS and CDR2 FQNEAQ come from the germline V gene. V was pared by 1 base and J by 6 bases, with 13 bases between. CDR3 length: 15 residues. The CDR3 nucleotides are TGTGCCAGCAGCTTAGTGGGGCAGGGAGGTCAGCCCCAGCATTTT. This gives the protein CASSLVGQGGQPQHF.

The rearrangement joins TRBV6-5 to TRBJ2-7; 7 bases line up with TRBD1. Germline V gene data show CDR1 as MNHEY and CDR2 as SVGAGI. With V trimmed by 2 bases and J by 3 bases, 7 bases remained unmatched. This CDR3 has 15 amino acids. CDR3 residues: CASSYARDRNYEQYF. The CDR3 DNA reads as TGTGCCAGCAGTTACGCCAGGGACAGAAACTACGAGCAGTACTTC.

This rearrangement joins TRBV19 to TRBJ1-1; 11 bases line up with TRBD1. The CDR3 has 14 amino acids. The junction had 5 bases not matched to a gene; V was cut back by 4 bases and J by 7 bases. Germline loops: CDR1 LNHDA, CDR2 SQIVND (reference sequence). As DNA, the CDR3 is TGTGCCAGTAGTAGAGGACAGGGGGCTGATGAAGCTTTCTTT. Translated, it gives CASSRGQGADEAFF.

The chain uses TRBV2 and TRBJ2-3; 10 bases line up with TRBD2. The CDR3 loop spans 15 amino acids. V was clipped by 1 base and J by 6 bases; unmatched bases: 4. The V gene's germline CDR1 is SNHLY and CDR2 FYNNEI. The CDR3 sequence: CASSEGAGGPDTQYF. Here the CDR3 DNA reads TGTGCCAGCAGTGAAGGAGCGGGGGGGCCGGATACGCAGTATTTT.

This chain connects TRBV5-1 to TRBJ2-3, with a weak D call TRBD2 (6 bases). The V gene lost 4 bases and the J gene lost 3 bases, with 15 bases spanning the gap. CDR1 is SGHRS, CDR2 YFSETQ, per germline. The CDR3 runs to 15 residues. CDR3 in DNA: TGCGCCAGCAGCAGGGCGGGGCCGAGGACAGATACGCAGTATTTT. Protein: CASSRAGPRTDTQYF.